Listed below are T cell receptor beta chains from one sample, sequenced in a study of blood T cell repertoires in COVID-19. The method was immunoSEQ multiplex PCR; TCRdb's version includes in-frame clones alone and lacks a portion of them. The sample shows approximately 240,000 clones, 87% of them seen only once. Sequenced sample: PBMCs or T cells enriched from blood (not recorded which). Receptors originate from a woman between 25 and 40 years old with acute COVID-19. Each CDR3 is given with its conserved first and last residue. Clone size is stated in some rows and not others, as once, few, many or a class when expanded.

clone_size: few
j_call: TRBJ1-1
v_call: TRBV10-3
cdr3_aa: CAISTGEKNTEAFF

clone_size: -
j_call: TRBJ2-2
v_call: TRBV7-7
cdr3_aa: CASSPGQGFIGELFF

clone_size: -
j_call: TRBJ2-2
v_call: TRBV25-1
cdr3_aa: CASSEWGQGNTGELFF

clone_size: once
j_call: TRBJ2-3
v_call: TRBV5-1
cdr3_aa: CASSFGTSTDTQYF

clone_size: -
j_call: TRBJ2-1
v_call: TRBV7-3
cdr3_aa: CASSFDSGGAGEQFF

clone_size: -
j_call: TRBJ1-2
v_call: TRBV7-3
cdr3_aa: CASSLMTGLGYGYTF

clone_size: -
j_call: TRBJ1-6
v_call: TRBV30
cdr3_aa: CAWREGTGLSPLHF

clone_size: once
j_call: TRBJ2-5
v_call: TRBV11-2
cdr3_aa: CASSFSPGQGGETQYF

clone_size: -
j_call: TRBJ1-6
v_call: TRBV6-1
cdr3_aa: CASSELTGGGNSPLHF

clone_size: -
j_call: TRBJ2-2
v_call: TRBV9
cdr3_aa: CASSAVGAGELFF

clone_size: -
j_call: TRBJ1-5
v_call: TRBV7-9
cdr3_aa: CASSLQGSNQPQHF

clone_size: -
j_call: TRBJ1-1
v_call: TRBV3-1/TRBV3-2
cdr3_aa: CASSQIGTLAFF

clone_size: few
j_call: TRBJ2-2
v_call: TRBV25-1
cdr3_aa: CASRGGTANTGELFF

clone_size: -
j_call: TRBJ1-2
v_call: TRBV30
cdr3_aa: CAWSTSGGYGYTF

clone_size: -
j_call: TRBJ2-1
v_call: TRBV19
cdr3_aa: CASSTPQGSSYNEQFF